Below, one T cell receptor beta chain is given with its context. The CDR3 runs 14 residues. Germline V gene sequence: CDR1 LNHDA, CDR2 SQIVND (reference sequence). The V end was cut by 6 bases, the J end by 1 base, with 12 bases between. Repertoires were generated with immunoSEQ multiplex PCR, while TCRdb's copy carries only in-frame clones and drops some. In the table there are 45,000 to 60,000 clones, more than 65% of which are singletons. This entry is derived from a study of T cells in tumors after PD-1 blockade. On the study more broadly: Patients received pembrolizumab 200 mg every 3 weeks or cemiplimab 350 mg every 2 weeks. During anti-PD-1 treatment, some patients continued daily vismodegib 150 mg.

The sample in question was PBMCs, obtained before anti-PD-1 therapy. This rearrangement joins TRBV19 to TRBJ1-1, with D possibly being TRBD1 (6 bases). The origin of this receptor is a human donor with advanced basal cell or squamous cell carcinoma (not recorded which). CDR3 nucleotide sequence: TGTGCCAGTAGGGTACAGGGTAGGAACACTGAAGCTTTCTTT. It codes for CASRVQGRNTEAFF. The whole variable domain, filled in from reference TRBV19 and TRBJ1-1, reads DGGITQSPKYLFRKEGQNVTLSCEQNLNHDAMYWYRQDPGQGLRLIYYSQIVNDFQKGDIAEGYSVSREKKESFPLTVTSAQKNPTAFYLCASRVQGRNTEAFFGQGTRLTVV.